Listed below are T cell receptor beta chains from one sample, sequenced in a study of shared clonotypes between healthy human individuals. Only in-frame clones appear in the TCRdb table, and some are missing; sequencing was by immunoSEQ multiplex PCR. The table has approximately 2,000,000 clones, 85% to 95% seen once. Sequencing used naive CD8+ T cells from PBMCs. The receptor set was obtained from a young man in good health. Some clones in this sample may be carry-over from other donors' samples. The CDR3 runs from the conserved cysteine through the conserved F or W.

TRBV27	TRBJ2-3	18	CASNPTMGTGDFTDTQYF
TRBV9	TRBJ2-3	17	CASSVGLRADSTDTQYF
TRBV27	TRBJ2-7	13	CASTPPGGLEQYF
TRBV5-1	TRBJ1-2	16	CASSLGLGQANYGYTF
TRBV10-3	TRBJ1-6	13	CAISEPTGSPLHF
TRBV2	TRBJ2-1	14	CASGGLAGVNEQFF
TRBV5-6	TRBJ1-2	13	CASSSGANYGYTF
TRBV7-9	TRBJ2-1	15	CASSLGSSVISEQFF
TRBV28	TRBJ1-4	19	CASSPSGQGAVSTNEKLFF
TRBV5-6	TRBJ1-1	15	CASSLDSRMNTEAFF
TRBV9	TRBJ2-3	17	CASGRGRGSGSTDTQYF
TRBV7-9	TRBJ2-7	15	CASSHRVRSSYEQYF
TRBV5-6	TRBJ1-2	11	CASSFQHGYTF
TRBV27	TRBJ2-1	18	CASTPGGTLQLSYNEQFF
TRBV6-1	TRBJ2-7	15	CASSEGSLSGYEQYF
TRBV9	TRBJ1-2	14	CASSVVDGNYGYTF
TRBV27	TRBJ1-5	14	CASSIAGVHQPQHF